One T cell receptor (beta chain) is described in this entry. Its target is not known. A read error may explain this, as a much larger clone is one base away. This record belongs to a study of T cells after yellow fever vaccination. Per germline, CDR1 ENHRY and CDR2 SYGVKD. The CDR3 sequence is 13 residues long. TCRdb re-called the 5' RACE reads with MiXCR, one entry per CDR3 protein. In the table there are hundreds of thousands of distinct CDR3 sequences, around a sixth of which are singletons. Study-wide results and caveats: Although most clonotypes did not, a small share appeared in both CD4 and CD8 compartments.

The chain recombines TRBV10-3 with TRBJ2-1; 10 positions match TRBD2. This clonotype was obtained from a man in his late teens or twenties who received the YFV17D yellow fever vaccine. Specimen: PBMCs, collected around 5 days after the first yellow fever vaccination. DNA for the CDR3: TGTGCCCTCAGTAGCGGGGGGCGGGATGAGCAGTTCTTC. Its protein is CALSSGGRDEQFF.